A single sample gave rise to the 4 T cell receptor beta chains below, sequenced in a study of T cell changes during pregnancy in multiple sclerosis. Profiled with immunoSEQ multiplex PCR; TCRdb holds only in-frame clones, not every one. The repertoire has 50,000 to 65,000 clones, roughly nine tenths of them found once; the top ten carry 2.5% to 3.5%. The sequencing used CD8+ T cells from peripheral blood mononuclear cells, collected before pregnancy. The receptors come from a female donor with multiple sclerosis, enrolled in a pregnancy study.

This clone was detected once. V gene TRBV25-1 combines with J gene TRBJ1-2, with D perhaps TRBD1 (5 bases). V dropped 6 bases and J dropped 6 bases, with 11 bases sitting between them. The CDR3 loop spans 12 amino acids. The germline V gene has CDR1 MGHDK and CDR2 SYGVNS. DNA for the CDR3: TGTGCCAGCAGGCAGGGCAGCGATGGCTACACCTTC. Translating it yields CASRQGSDGYTF.

The V call is TRBV25-1, the J call TRBJ1-2; possible D gene TRBD1, 5 bases. Germline CDR1 reads MGHDK; CDR2 reads SYGVNS. The CDR3 has 11 amino acids. Trimming cost V 6 bases and J 7 bases, with 9 bases left between them. This CDR3 is CASRGGVGYTF. In DNA, the CDR3 is TGTGCCAGCAGGGGGGGAGTTGGCTACACCTTC.

The chain carries TRBV4-3 and TRBJ2-1, with 9 bases matching TRBD2. The CDR3 is 18 amino acids. Losses at the gene ends were 0 bases for V and 2 bases for J; bases not matched to a gene: 8. Germline-derived CDR1 and CDR2 are LGHNA and YSLEER. CDR3 DNA: TGCGCCAGCAGCCAAGATGCTAGGCGGGGGGGCACCTACAATGAGCAGTTCTTC. Translation: CASSQDARRGGTYNEQFF.

The V gene is TRBV27, the J gene TRBJ1-5, with D perhaps matching TRBD1 (5 bases). This CDR3 is built from 14 residues. V was cut by 1 base and J by 4 bases, with 8 bases left in between. CDR1 MNHEY and CDR2 SMNVEV come from the germline V gene (reference sequence). This CDR3 is CASSLWGGNQPQHF. CDR3 coding DNA: TGTGCCAGCAGTTTATGGGGCGGAAATCAGCCCCAGCATTTT.